The TCR beta chain under discussion was sequenced for a study of T cell repertoires and HLA-DP antigens. Study-wide background: In vitro CD4+ alloreactivity was against HeLa-presented HLA-DP.

This clone was counted a few times. What it binds is not known. The CDR3 totals 17 residues. The V segment lost 5 bases and the J segment 3 bases; nucleotides outside the gene matches: 10. In germline, CDR1 is SGHAT, CDR2 FQNNGV. The PCR primers covered 54 TRBV and 13 TRBJ segments. Deep-resolution sequencing targeted under 250,000 T cell genomes in pre-culture CD4+ samples. Profiling relied on immunoSEQ multiplex PCR, and the TCRdb table lists in-frame clones only, not all of them. The data contain over 60,000 clones, around 80% of them singletons. Untouched CD4+ T cells were bead-isolated from PBMC at around 98% purity.

The V gene is TRBV11-2, the J gene TRBJ1-3; 10 bases line up with TRBD1. Source material: CD4+ T cells from PBMCs. This clonotype was sampled from a man aged 55 to 70 in good health and CMV-seronegative. In DNA, the CDR3 is TGTGCCAGCAGCCCCGGACAGGGGGGATTCTATGGAAACACCATATATTTT. This gives the protein CASSPGQGGFYGNTIYF.